This T cell receptor (beta chain) was recorded in a study of neurological immune-mediated disorders. General study points: None of the CDR3 amino acid sequences found in expanded clones was shared across subjects. This suggests that the TCR-beta repertoires were private in all groups. TCR clonal expansion peaked in HTLV-1-associated myelopathy patients and was lowest in multiple sclerosis patients.

This clonotype was recorded at least ten times. The antigen remains undetermined. The CDR3 covers 13 residues. J was trimmed by 13 bases and V by 5 bases; bases with no gene match: 11. Germline assignment: CDR1 SGHRS and CDR2 YFSETQ. The method for making cDNA was 5'RACE, and it used 10-nucleotide random UMIs. TCRdb itself ran the 5' RACE reads through MiXCR, one entry per CDR3 protein. Of 65,000 to 90,000 distinct CDR3 sequences listed, 4.5% to 6.5% are singletons. The rearrangement uses TRBV5-1 and TRBJ2-1; 8 bases fit TRBD1. The sequence was collected from a woman aged 25 to 39 with multiple sclerosis. Input material: PBMCs. The CDR3 sequence is CASSSGTGGLQFF. DNA for the CDR3: TGCGCCAGCAGTTCCGGAACAGGGGGGCTCCAGTTCTTC.